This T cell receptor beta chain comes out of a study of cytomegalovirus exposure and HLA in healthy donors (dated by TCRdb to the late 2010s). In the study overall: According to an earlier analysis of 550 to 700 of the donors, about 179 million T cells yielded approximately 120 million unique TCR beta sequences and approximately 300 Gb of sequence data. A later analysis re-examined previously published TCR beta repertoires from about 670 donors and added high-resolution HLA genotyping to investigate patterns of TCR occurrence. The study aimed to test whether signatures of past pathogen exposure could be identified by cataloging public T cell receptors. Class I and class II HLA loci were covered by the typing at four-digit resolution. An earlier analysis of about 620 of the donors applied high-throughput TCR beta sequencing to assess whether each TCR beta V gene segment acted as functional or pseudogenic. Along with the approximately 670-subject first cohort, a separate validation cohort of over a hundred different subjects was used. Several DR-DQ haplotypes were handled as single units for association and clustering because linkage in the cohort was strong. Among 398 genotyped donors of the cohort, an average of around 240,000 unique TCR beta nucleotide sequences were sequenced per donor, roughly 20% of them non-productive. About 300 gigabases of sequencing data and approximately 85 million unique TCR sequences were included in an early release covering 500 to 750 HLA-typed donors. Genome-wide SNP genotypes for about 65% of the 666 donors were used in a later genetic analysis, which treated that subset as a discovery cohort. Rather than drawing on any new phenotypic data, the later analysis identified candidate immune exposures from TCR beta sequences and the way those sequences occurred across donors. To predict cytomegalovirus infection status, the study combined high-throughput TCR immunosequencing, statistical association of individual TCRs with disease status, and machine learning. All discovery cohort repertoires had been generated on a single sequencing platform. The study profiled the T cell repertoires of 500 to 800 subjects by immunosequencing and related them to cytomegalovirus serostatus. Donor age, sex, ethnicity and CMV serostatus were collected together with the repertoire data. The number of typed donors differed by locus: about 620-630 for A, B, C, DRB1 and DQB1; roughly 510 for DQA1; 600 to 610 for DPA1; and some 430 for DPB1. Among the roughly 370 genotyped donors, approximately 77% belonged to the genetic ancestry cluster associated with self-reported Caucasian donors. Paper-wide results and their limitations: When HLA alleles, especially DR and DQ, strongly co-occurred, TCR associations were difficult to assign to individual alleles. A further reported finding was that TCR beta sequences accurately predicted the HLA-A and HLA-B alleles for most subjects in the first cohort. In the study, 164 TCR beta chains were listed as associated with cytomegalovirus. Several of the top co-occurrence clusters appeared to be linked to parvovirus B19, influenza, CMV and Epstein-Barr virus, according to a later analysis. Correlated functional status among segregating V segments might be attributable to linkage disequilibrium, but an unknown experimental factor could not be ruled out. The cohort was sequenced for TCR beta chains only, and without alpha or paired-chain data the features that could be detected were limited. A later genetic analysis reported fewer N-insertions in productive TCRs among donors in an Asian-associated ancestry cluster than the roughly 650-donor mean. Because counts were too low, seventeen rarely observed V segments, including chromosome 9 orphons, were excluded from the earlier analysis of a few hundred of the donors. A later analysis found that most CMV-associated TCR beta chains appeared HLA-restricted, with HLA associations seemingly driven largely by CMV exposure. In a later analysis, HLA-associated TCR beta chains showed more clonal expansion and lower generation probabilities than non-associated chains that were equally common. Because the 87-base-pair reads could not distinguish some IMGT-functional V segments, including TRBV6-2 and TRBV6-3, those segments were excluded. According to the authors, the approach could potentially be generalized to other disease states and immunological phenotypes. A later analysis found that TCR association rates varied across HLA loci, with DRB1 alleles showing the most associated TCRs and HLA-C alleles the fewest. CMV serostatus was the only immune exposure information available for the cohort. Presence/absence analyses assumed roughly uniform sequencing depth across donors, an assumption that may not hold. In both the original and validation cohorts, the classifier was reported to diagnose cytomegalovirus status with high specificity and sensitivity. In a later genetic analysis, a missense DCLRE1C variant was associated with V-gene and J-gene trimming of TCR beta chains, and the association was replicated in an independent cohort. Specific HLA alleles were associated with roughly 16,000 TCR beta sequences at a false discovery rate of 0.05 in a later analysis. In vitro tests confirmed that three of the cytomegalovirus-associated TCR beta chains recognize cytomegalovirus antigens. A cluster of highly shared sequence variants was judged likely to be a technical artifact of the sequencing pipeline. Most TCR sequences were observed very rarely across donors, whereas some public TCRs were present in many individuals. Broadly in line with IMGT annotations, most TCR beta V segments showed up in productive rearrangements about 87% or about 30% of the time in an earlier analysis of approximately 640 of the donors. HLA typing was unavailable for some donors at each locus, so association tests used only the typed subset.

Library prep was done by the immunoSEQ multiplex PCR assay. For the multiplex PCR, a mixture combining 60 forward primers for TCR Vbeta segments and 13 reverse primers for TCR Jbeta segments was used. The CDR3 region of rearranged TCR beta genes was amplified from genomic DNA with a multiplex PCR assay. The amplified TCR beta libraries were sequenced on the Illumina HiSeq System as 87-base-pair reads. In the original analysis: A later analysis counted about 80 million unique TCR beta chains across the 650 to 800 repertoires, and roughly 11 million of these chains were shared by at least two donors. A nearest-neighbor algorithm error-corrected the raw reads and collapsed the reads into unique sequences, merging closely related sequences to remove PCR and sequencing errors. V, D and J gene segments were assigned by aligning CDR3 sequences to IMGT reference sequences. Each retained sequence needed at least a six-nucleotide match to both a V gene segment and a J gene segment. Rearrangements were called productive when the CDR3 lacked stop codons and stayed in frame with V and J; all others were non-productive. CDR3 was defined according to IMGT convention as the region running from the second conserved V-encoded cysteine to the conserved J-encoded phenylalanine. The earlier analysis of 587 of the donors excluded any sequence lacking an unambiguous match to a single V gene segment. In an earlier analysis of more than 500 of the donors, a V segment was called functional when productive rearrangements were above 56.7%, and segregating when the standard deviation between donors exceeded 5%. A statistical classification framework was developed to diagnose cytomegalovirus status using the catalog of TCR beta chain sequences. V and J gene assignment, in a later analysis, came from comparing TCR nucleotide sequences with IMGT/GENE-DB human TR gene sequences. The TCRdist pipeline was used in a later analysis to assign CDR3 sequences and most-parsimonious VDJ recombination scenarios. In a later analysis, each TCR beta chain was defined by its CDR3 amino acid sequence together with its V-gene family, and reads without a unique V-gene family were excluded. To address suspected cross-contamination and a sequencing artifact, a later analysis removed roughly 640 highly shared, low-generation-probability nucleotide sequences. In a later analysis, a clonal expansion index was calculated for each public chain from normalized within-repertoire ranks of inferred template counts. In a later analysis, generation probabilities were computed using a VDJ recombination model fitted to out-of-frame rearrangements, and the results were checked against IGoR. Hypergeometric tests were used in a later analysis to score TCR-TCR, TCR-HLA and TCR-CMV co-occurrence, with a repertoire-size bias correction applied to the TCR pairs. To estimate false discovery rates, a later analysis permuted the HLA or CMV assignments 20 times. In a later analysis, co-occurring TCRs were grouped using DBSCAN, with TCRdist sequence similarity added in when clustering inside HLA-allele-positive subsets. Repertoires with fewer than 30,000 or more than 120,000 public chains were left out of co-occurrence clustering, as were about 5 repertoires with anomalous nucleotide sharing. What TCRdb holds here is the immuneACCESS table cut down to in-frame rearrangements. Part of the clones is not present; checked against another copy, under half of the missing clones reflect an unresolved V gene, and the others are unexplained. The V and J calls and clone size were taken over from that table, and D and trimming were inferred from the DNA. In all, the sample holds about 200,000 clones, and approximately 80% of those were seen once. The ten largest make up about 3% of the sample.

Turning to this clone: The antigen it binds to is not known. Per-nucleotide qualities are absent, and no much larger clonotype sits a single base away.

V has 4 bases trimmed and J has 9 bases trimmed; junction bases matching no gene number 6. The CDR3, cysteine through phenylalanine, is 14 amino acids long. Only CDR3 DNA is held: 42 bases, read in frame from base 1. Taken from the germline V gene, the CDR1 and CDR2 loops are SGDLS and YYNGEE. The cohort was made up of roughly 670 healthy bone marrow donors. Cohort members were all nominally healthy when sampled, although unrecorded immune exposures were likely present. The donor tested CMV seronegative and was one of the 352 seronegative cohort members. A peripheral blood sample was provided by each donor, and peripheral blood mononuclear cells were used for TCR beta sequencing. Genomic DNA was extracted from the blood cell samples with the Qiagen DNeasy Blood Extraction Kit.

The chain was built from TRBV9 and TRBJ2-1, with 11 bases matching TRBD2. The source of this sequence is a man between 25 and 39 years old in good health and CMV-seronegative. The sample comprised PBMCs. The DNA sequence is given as TGTGCCAGCAGCTTACGACTAGCGGGGACTGAGCAGTTCTTC. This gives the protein CASSLRLAGTEQFF.